Listed below are T cell receptor beta chains from one sample, sequenced in a study of T cell responses to AZD1222 COVID-19 vaccine. The table came from immunoSEQ multiplex PCR; TCRdb's copy has only in-frame clones and leaves some out. The profile shows about 120,000 clones, about 89% of them singletons. The sample consisted of peripheral blood, taken on day 0 of AZD1222 vaccination. These receptors were taken from an adult in good health. The conserved cysteine and the conserved F or W are not part of the CDR3 here. A D gene is named only where the DNA matches it firmly. Part of the rows lack a size; the others show once, few, many or a class for expanded clones.

size	D	V	J	CDR3
NA	NA	TRBV27	TRBJ2-6	ASTPNSGANVLT
NA	NA	TRBV28	TRBJ1-2	ASSLLEASANYGYT
NA	NA	TRBV5-1	TRBJ1-1	ASSLVAGRNTEAF
NA	TRBD1	TRBV30	TRBJ1-4	AWSFQGAMAKLF
NA	TRBD2	TRBV4-2	TRBJ2-3	ASSQDPRLAGITDTQY
NA	NA	TRBV9	TRBJ1-3	ASSGPTGPGAGNTIY
NA	NA	TRBV29-1	TRBJ1-1	SSTAGGAGTEAF
NA	TRBD1	TRBV7-3	TRBJ1-1	ASSFMRGHVNTEAF
NA	TRBD1	TRBV5-4	TRBJ2-5	ASSPSRQGGKETQY
NA	NA	TRBV6-5	TRBJ1-6	ASRGAVNNSPLH
NA	NA	TRBV27	TRBJ1-2	ASRGNNAGGYT
once	NA	TRBV29-1	TRBJ1-1	SVVSGPLGTEAF
NA	NA	TRBV15	TRBJ1-5	ATSRDRGRGNQPQH
NA	NA	TRBV10-3	TRBJ1-6	AISDSRRGANSPLH
NA	NA	TRBV19	TRBJ1-5	ASRIRDGNQPQH
NA	NA	TRBV19	TRBJ2-1	ASSIVGAIRFDEQF
NA	NA	TRBV9	TRBJ1-5	ASSPGVDQPQH
once	TRBD2	TRBV29-1	TRBJ2-1	SVEGLAGTNEQF
NA	NA	TRBV3-1/TRBV3-2	TRBJ1-1	ASEGVTNTEAF
NA	TRBD2	TRBV28	TRBJ2-1	ASSLLGGGAYNEQF
once	NA	TRBV5-1	TRBJ1-3	ASSDGSTGNTIY
NA	NA	TRBV6-5	TRBJ2-7	ASTDWSSYEQY
NA	NA	TRBV7-9	TRBJ1-3	AAGTRSPPGNTIY
NA	TRBD1	TRBV7-2	TRBJ1-1	ASSLDFGTENTEAF
NA	NA	TRBV9	TRBJ2-7	ASSVASQATYEQY
NA	NA	TRBV7-9	TRBJ1-1	ASSLAAANTEAF
NA	NA	TRBV27	TRBJ2-7	ASSQGTWGSGQY
NA	TRBD1	TRBV7-8	TRBJ1-2	ASSLDGTGGVNYGYT